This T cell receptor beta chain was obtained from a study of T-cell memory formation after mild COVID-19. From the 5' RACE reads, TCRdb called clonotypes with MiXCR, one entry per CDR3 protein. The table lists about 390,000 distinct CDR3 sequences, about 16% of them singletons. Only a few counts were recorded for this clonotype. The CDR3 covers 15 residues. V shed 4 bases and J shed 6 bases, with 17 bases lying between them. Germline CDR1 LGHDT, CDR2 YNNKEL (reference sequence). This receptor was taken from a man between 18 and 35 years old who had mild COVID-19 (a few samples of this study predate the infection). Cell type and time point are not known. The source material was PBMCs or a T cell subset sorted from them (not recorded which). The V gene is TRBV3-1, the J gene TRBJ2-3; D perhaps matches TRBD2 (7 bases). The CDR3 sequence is CASSPPAGAPDTQYF. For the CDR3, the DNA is TGTGCCAGCAGCCCCCCCGCGGGGGCACCCGATACGCAGTATTTT.